This T cell receptor (beta chain) was sequenced during a study of T cell repertoires in cytomegalovirus infection. Study overall: The authors relied on CMV epitopes, both recently identified HLA-C-restricted and well-studied HLA-B-restricted. Carrying CMV and the relevant HLA type showed in public TCR beta signatures.

This clonotype was found a few times. Its antigen is as yet unknown. One entry per CDR3 protein results from TCRdb running MiXCR on the reads. The sample consists of about 78,000 distinct CDR3 sequences, 35% to 45% of them appearing once. This CDR3 has 16 amino acids. V lost 4 bases, J lost 2 bases, and 16 bases lay in between. Germline V lookup: CDR1 SGHVS, CDR2 FNYEAQ. Study-level results: The ex vivo response showed dominance by HLA-C-restricted CMV-specific TCR beta clonotypes. The cumulative frequency of public TCR beta families identified carriers of CMV plus the relevant HLA.

This specimen consisted of CD8+ T cells from cultured PBMCs, obtained from culture after CMV antigen stimulation. This rearrangement joins TRBV7-6 to TRBJ2-3; perhaps TRBD2 as D (7 bases). The receptor comes from a human donor in good health (CMV status not recorded). Some clones in this sample may be carry-over from other donors' samples. CDR3 coding DNA: TGTGCCAGCAGCTCTCTAGGGGCGGGGGCCACAGATACGCAGTATTTT. It yields the protein CASSSLGAGATDTQYF.